The 23 T cell receptor beta chains in this list originate from one sample, sequenced in a study of cytomegalovirus exposure and HLA in healthy donors (dated by TCRdb to 2017 to 2019). Library preparation employed the immunoSEQ multiplex PCR assay. For the multiplex PCR, a mixture combining 60 forward primers for TCR Vbeta segments and 13 reverse primers for TCR Jbeta segments was used. TCRdb retrieved this table from immuneACCESS and kept in-frame rearrangements only. Not all clones are present; in checked studies, unresolved V genes account for under half, and no reason is known for the remainder. This sample comprises roughly 130,000 clones, approximately 86% of them detected only once. 1.5% to 2% of the sample is in the top ten clones. The sample taken for sequencing was PBMCs. The receptors were sampled from a boy aged 5-17 years in good health and CMV-seronegative.

This chain uses TRBV6-1 with TRBJ1-5; no firm D call. The germline V gene encodes CDR1 MNHNS and CDR2 SASEGT. V was shortened by 7 bases and J by 4 bases, with 17 bases between the two germline ends. This CDR3 has 15 residues. CDR3 in amino acids: CASKVGTDLNQPQHF. The DNA of the CDR3 is TGTGCCAGCAAAGTAGGAACAGACCTTAATCAGCCCCAGCATTTT.

The V gene is TRBV19, the J gene TRBJ1-2, with unresolved D. Germline CDR1 and CDR2: LNHDA and SQIVND (reference sequence). This CDR3 is built from 19 residues. The V gene lost 7 bases and the J gene lost 0 bases, with 27 bases spanning the gap. CDR3 coding DNA: TGTGCCAGTATTAACCCCAGAGTCGGCAGGTCTATTTCTAACTATGGCTACACCTTC. It codes for CASINPRVGRSISNYGYTF.

This chain joins TRBV4-2 and TRBJ2-7, with 7 bases that match TRBD2. Trimming at V came to 4 bases and at J to 5 bases, leaving 14 bases not matched to a gene. The V gene's germline CDR1 is LGHNA and CDR2 YNFKEQ. The CDR3 extends over 16 amino acids. CDR3 in amino acids: CASSPRWTSPNDEQYF. CDR3 nucleotides: TGTGCCAGCAGCCCGCGATGGACTAGTCCCAATGACGAGCAGTACTTC.

CDR3 DNA: TGTGCCAGCAGCTTAACGTGGGCACAGGGGGACACTGAAGCTTTCTTT. Amino acids: CASSLTWAQGDTEAFF. The chain has TRBV7-3 and TRBJ1-1; 8 bases are a match to TRBD1. J gave up 3 bases and V 0 bases, and 6 bases lay outside the gene matches. The CDR3 is 16 amino acids. CDR1 SGHTA and CDR2 FQGTGA come from the germline V gene.

The J gene is TRBJ2-6, the V gene TRBV7-3; D is perhaps TRBD2 (5 bases). V lost 4 bases to trimming and J lost 0 bases, with 10 bases between them. Per the germline V gene, CDR1 is SGHTA and CDR2 is FQGTGA. This CDR3 spans 16 amino acids. CDR3 residues: CASSSGYHSGANVLTF. CDR3 DNA sequence: TGTGCCAGCAGCTCGGGGTACCACTCTGGGGCCAACGTCCTGACTTTC. Combining the CDR3 with reference TRBV7-3 and TRBJ2-6 gives the whole variable domain GAGVSQTPSNKVTEKGKYVELRCDPISGHTALYWYRQSLGQGPEFLIYFQGTGAADDSGLPNDRFFAVRPEGSVSTLKIQRTERGDSAVYLCASSSGYHSGANVLTFGAGSRLTVL.

The chain carries TRBV4-2 and TRBJ1-2; D is perhaps TRBD1 (6 bases). Germline-derived CDR1 and CDR2 are LGHNA and YNFKEQ. The germline V and J ends were trimmed by 0 bases and 4 bases, with 12 bases remaining between them. This CDR3 comprises 15 residues. CDR3 coding DNA: TGTGCCAGCAGCCAAGATTGGGGGCTTAGCTATGGCTACACCTTC. It is translated as CASSQDWGLSYGYTF.

This clone was observed a single time. This rearrangement joins TRBV9 to TRBJ1-1; no clear D gene. Germline CDR1 reads SGDLS; CDR2 reads YYNGEE. This CDR3 is 13 amino acids long. V lost 4 bases to trimming and J lost 1 base, with 8 bases between them. The CDR3, as DNA: TGTGCCAGCAGCCGACTTGGGAACACTGAAGCTTTCTTT. Protein sequence: CASSRLGNTEAFF.

The chain joins TRBV25-1 to TRBJ1-3, with TRBD1 as a possible D gene (6 bases). This CDR3 spans 14 amino acids. CDR1 and CDR2 from the germline V gene are MGHDK and SYGVNS. Trimming stripped 4 bases from V and 4 bases from J, with 11 bases between. This CDR3 is CASSALTGGNTIYF. CDR3 coding DNA: TGTGCCAGCAGTGCACTCACAGGGGGAAACACCATATATTTT.

The count of this clone is one. The chain uses TRBV2 and TRBJ2-7; the D gene is possibly TRBD2 (6 bases). CDR1 is SNHLY and CDR2 is FYNNEI in the germline V gene. V was cut by 8 bases and J by 5 bases, with 7 bases left in between. This CDR3 spans 10 amino acids. The CDR3 sequence: CASGGNEQYF. CDR3 coding DNA: TGTGCCAGCGGCGGGAACGAGCAGTACTTC.

The J gene is TRBJ1-2, the V gene TRBV11-2; maybe TRBD1 (6 bases). The V end was cut by 3 bases, the J end by 6 bases, with 20 bases between. Germline V gene sequence: CDR1 SGHAT, CDR2 FQNNGV. The CDR3 is 16 amino acids. The CDR3 DNA reads as TGTGCCAGCAGCTTTTCCGGCAGGGGAGGGACGAATGGCTACACCTTC. This gives the protein CASSFSGRGGTNGYTF. The variable domain in full, with the rest retrieved from reference TRBV11-2 and TRBJ1-2, is EAGVAQSPRYKIIEKRQSVAFWCNPISGHATLYWYQQILGQGPKLLIQFQNNGVVDDSQLPKDRFSAERLKGVDSTLKIQPAKLEDSAVYLCASSFSGRGGTNGYTFGSGTRLTVV.

V usage is TRBV30 and J usage is TRBJ1-4; D possibly corresponds to TRBD1 (5 bases). CDR1 and CDR2 from the germline V gene are GTSNPN and SVGIG (reference sequence). The CDR3 has 12 residues. The V gene lost 3 bases and the J gene lost 7 bases, with 9 bases spanning the gap. In DNA, the CDR3 is TGTGCCTGGAGGTACAGGTCTGAAAAACTGTTTTTT. Its translation is CAWRYRSEKLFF. Filled out from reference TRBV30 and TRBJ1-4, the complete variable domain reads SQTIHQWPATLVQPVGSPLSLECTVEGTSNPNLYWYRQAAGRGLQLLFYSVGIGQISSEVPQNLSASRPQDRQFILSSKKLLLSDSGFYLCAWRYRSEKLFFGSGTQLSVL.

The chain combines TRBV9 with TRBJ1-2, with D possibly TRBD1 on 5 matching bases. The CDR3 runs 11 residues. Trimming removed 3 bases from V and 8 bases from J, with 8 bases in between. Germline assignment: CDR1 SGDLS and CDR2 YYNGEE. Written as DNA, the CDR3 is TGTGCCAGCAGCGACAGGCGGGGCTACACCTTC. Protein product: CASSDRRGYTF.

V is TRBV19 and J is TRBJ2-4, with TRBD1 as a possible D gene (6 bases). CDR1 is LNHDA, CDR2 SQIVND, per germline (reference sequence). This CDR3 region has 13 residues. V was pared by 8 bases and J by 2 bases, with 10 bases between. The CDR3: CASEQGTKNIQYF. The CDR3 DNA follows: TGTGCCAGTGAACAGGGAACCAAAAACATTCAGTACTTC.

The chain is built from TRBV7-3 and TRBJ2-1; no firm D call. V lost 0 bases and J lost 0, with 9 bases in between. This CDR3 contains 16 residues. The germline V gene has CDR1 SGHTA and CDR2 FQGTGA. CDR3 loop: CASSLTVRSSYNEQFF. In DNA form, the CDR3 reads TGTGCCAGCAGCTTAACGGTGAGAAGCTCCTACAATGAGCAGTTCTTC.

This clone was seen more than once but under ten times. This chain connects TRBV5-1 to TRBJ1-1, with a weak D call TRBD1 (5 bases). Germline CDR1 is SGHRS and CDR2 is YFSETQ. Trimming pared 1 base from V and 1 base from J, leaving 8 bases between. This CDR3 has 14 residues. CDR3 loop: CASSLTTENTEAFF. CDR3 coding DNA: TGCGCCAGCAGCTTGACGACAGAGAACACTGAAGCTTTCTTT.

The chain links TRBV25-1 to TRBJ1-1; TRBD1 matches 9 bases. CDR1 MGHDK and CDR2 SYGVNS come from the germline V gene. There are 16 residues in the CDR3. Trimming removed 5 bases from V and 3 bases from J; junction bases left unmatched: 10. The CDR3 reads CASSPPGTGLDTEAFF. For the CDR3, the DNA is TGTGCCAGCAGTCCCCCCGGGACAGGGCTTGACACTGAAGCTTTCTTT. The full variable domain, with the rest looked up from reference TRBV25-1 and TRBJ1-1, is EADIYQTPRYLVIGTGKKITLECSQTMGHDKMYWYQQDPGMELHLIHYSYGVNSTEKGDLSSESTVSRIRTEHFPLTLESARPSHTSQYLCASSPPGTGLDTEAFFGQGTRLTVV.

The rearrangement uses TRBV5-6 and TRBJ1-2; perhaps TRBD1 as D (6 bases). CDR3 length equals 14 residues. The V gene's germline CDR1 is SGHDT and CDR2 YYEEEE. V shed 4 bases and J shed 4 bases, with 14 bases lying between them. The CDR3 nucleotides read TGTGCCAGCAGCGCAAACAGGGCATTCTATGGCTACACCTTC. It yields the protein CASSANRAFYGYTF.

The rearrangement uses TRBV29-1 and TRBJ2-7, with D tentatively TRBD1 (6 bases). The germline gives CDR1 SQVTM, CDR2 ANQGSEA. The ends were cut back, 5 bases at V and 3 bases at J, with 14 bases in the middle. CDR3 length: 13 amino acids. The CDR3 here is CSVQQGFNYEQYF. CDR3 coding DNA: TGCAGCGTTCAACAGGGATTTAACTACGAGCAGTACTTC.

The gene calls are TRBV5-5 and TRBJ2-5, with 7 bases matching TRBD1. The CDR3 has 14 amino acids. The V gene end was trimmed by 4 bases and the J gene end by 5 bases; junction bases not matched to a gene: 8. Germline-derived CDR1 and CDR2 are SGHKS and YYEKEE (reference sequence). CDR3 nucleotides: TGTGCCAGCAGCCCGAGGACAGGCTCGGAGACCCAGTACTTC. As protein: CASSPRTGSETQYF.

The chain couples TRBV2 to TRBJ2-3; TRBD1 matches 8 bases. The junction had 8 bases not matched to a gene; V was cut back by 5 bases and J by 4 bases. The CDR3 runs to 15 residues. Germline-derived CDR1 and CDR2 are SNHLY and FYNNEI. CDR3 nucleotides: TGTGCCAGCAGTCCCCTTACAGGGGGTTCAGATACGCAGTATTTT. This sequence encodes CASSPLTGGSDTQYF.

The genes are TRBV6-4 and TRBJ2-3; a possible D gene is TRBD2 (5 bases). The CDR3 contains 16 residues. V lost 3 bases to trimming and J lost 5 bases, with 18 bases between them. Germline lookup yields CDR1 MRHNA and CDR2 SNTAGT. CDR3 DNA: TGTGCCAGCAGTGATAATGGACTTGAAATACGAGATACGCAGTATTTT. Translated, it gives CASSDNGLEIRDTQYF.

The V gene is TRBV4-2, the J gene TRBJ2-7, with TRBD2 matching over 7 bases. Germline assignment: CDR1 LGHNA and CDR2 YNFKEQ. V gave up 0 bases and J gave up 0 bases; unmatched junction bases: 8. This CDR3 is built from 17 residues. CDR3 residues: CASSQDGEGPSSYEQYF. The CDR3 DNA reads as TGTGCCAGCAGCCAAGATGGGGAGGGACCTAGCTCCTACGAGCAGTACTTC.

This chain joins TRBV6-5 and TRBJ2-7; D is possibly TRBD1 (5 bases). Germline V gives CDR1 MNHEY, CDR2 SVGAGI. This CDR3 has 15 amino acids. Trimming removed 0 bases from V and 6 bases from J, with 15 bases in between. The CDR3 coding sequence is TGTGCCAGCAGTTACTCGGCCCAGGGCATCGTCGAGCAGTACTTC. Its protein product is CASSYSAQGIVEQYF.